These 14 T cell receptor beta chains were sequenced from one sample in a study of cytomegalovirus exposure and HLA in healthy donors. Amplification used 60 Vbeta primers and 13 Jbeta primers. Profiling relied on immunoSEQ multiplex PCR, and the TCRdb table lists in-frame clones only, not all of them. The listing records roughly 150,000 clones. Sequencing was done on a sample of PBMCs. These receptors all stem from a woman aged 45-65 years in good health and CMV-seronegative.

As DNA, the CDR3 is TGTGCCAGTAGTGGGGGGGAACCCTACGAGCAGTACTTC. Residues: CASSGGEPYEQYF. V is TRBV19 and J is TRBJ2-7; TRBD2 agrees at 7 bases. V lost 5 bases, J lost 2 bases, and 3 bases stayed unmatched. This CDR3 region has 13 residues. Per germline, CDR1 LNHDA and CDR2 SQIVND (reference sequence).

This chain uses TRBV6-5 with TRBJ1-2; 10 bases agree with TRBD1. The junction had 4 bases not matched to a gene; V was cut back by 4 bases and J by 2 bases. Germline CDR1 is MNHEY and CDR2 is SVGAGI. This CDR3 has 15 residues. The CDR3 loop is CASSSVTGGNYGYTF. CDR3 sequence (DNA): TGTGCCAGCAGTTCTGTGACAGGGGGCAACTATGGCTACACCTTC.

This chain connects TRBV28 to TRBJ1-1; TRBD1 might be the D (5 bases). Trimming removed 9 bases from V and 8 bases from J, with 16 bases in between. The CDR3 sequence is 12 residues long. In germline, CDR1 is MDHEN, CDR2 SYDVKM. The CDR3 bases are TGTGCCAGTAAAGGCGGGGACGAAGAAGCTTTCTTT. Residues: CASKGGDEEAFF.

V and J are TRBV5-8 and TRBJ2-2, with D uncertain. Germline CDR1 SGHTS, CDR2 YDEGEE. V lost 4 bases and J lost 6, with 10 bases in between. The CDR3 is 13 residues long. CDR3 DNA sequence: TGTGCCAGCAGCCGTTTCGAGGCCGGGGAGCTGTTTTTT. Encoded protein: CASSRFEAGELFF.

The chain employs TRBV9 and TRBJ2-4; no firm D call. Deletions cut 4 bases from V and 0 bases from J, with 5 bases between. Germline CDR1 SGDLS, CDR2 YYNGEE. This CDR3 has 13 residues. The CDR3 coding sequence is TGTGCCAGCAGCTCGGGAGCCAAAAACATTCAGTACTTC. As protein: CASSSGAKNIQYF.

This chain links TRBV19 with TRBJ1-5; the match to TRBD1 covers 7 bases. Losses at the gene ends were 9 bases for V and 11 bases for J; bases not matched to a gene: 25. The germline V gene has CDR1 LNHDA and CDR2 SQIVND (reference sequence). This CDR3 contains 17 residues. CDR3 sequence: CASRPGVGQTLFSAQHF. DNA for the CDR3: TGTGCCAGCAGACCAGGGGTGGGACAGACCCTATTTTCGGCCCAGCATTTT. The full variable domain, its missing parts supplied by reference TRBV19 and TRBJ1-5, is DGGITQSPKYLFRKEGQNVTLSCEQNLNHDAMYWYRQDPGQGLRLIYYSQIVNDFQKGDIAEGYSVSREKKESFPLTVTSAQKNPTAFYLCASRPGVGQTLFSAQHFGDGTRLSIL.

The V gene is TRBV6-1, the J gene TRBJ2-3, with D tentatively TRBD2 (5 bases). Between the trimmed V and J ends, which lost 2 bases and 0 bases, there was a span of 15 bases. Germline loops: CDR1 MNHNS, CDR2 SASEGT. This CDR3 has 17 amino acids. Here the CDR3 reads CASSEPVEVSSTDTQYF. In nucleotides, the CDR3 is TGTGCCAGCAGTGAACCCGTGGAGGTGTCTAGCACAGATACGCAGTATTTT.

V gene TRBV6-1 combines with J gene TRBJ1-1; 7 nucleotides agree with TRBD1. The germline V gene encodes CDR1 MNHNS and CDR2 SASEGT. After removal of 5 bases from V and 1 base from J, the junction contained 1 base not matched to a gene. This CDR3 comprises 13 residues. The CDR3 region has the DNA TGTGCCAGCAGTTGGGACAGGAACACTGAAGCTTTCTTT. Its translation: CASSWDRNTEAFF.

J is TRBJ2-7 and V is TRBV4-1; a weak D match, TRBD2 (6 bases). The CDR3 sequence is 17 residues long. V lost 1 base and J lost 7, with 23 bases in between. Germline lookup yields CDR1 MGHRA and CDR2 YSYEKL. CDR3 DNA: TGCGCCAGCAGCCAAGCTGCTGTGGGGGGAGGACCCCTAGAGCAGTACTTC. It encodes CASSQAAVGGGPLEQYF.

V is TRBV5-1 and J is TRBJ2-1, with TRBD2 as a possible D gene (6 bases). V lost 1 base and J 7 bases, leaving 12 bases between the germline ends. The CDR3 loop spans 14 amino acids. Germline assignment: CDR1 SGHRS and CDR2 YFSETQ. The CDR3 here is CASSLISGWNEQFF. CDR3 nucleotides: TGCGCCAGCAGCTTGATAAGCGGGTGGAATGAGCAGTTCTTC.

V and J are TRBV2 and TRBJ2-3, with unresolved D. Trimming pared 2 bases from V and 0 bases from J, leaving 12 bases between. CDR3 length: 16 amino acids. CDR1 is SNHLY, CDR2 FYNNEI, per germline. CDR3 coding DNA: TGTGCCAGCAGTGAATACGAGCTTTATAGCACAGATACGCAGTATTTT. Amino acid sequence: CASSEYELYSTDTQYF.

This chain joins TRBV2 and TRBJ2-7; TRBD1 is a possible D gene (5 bases). The V gene lost 6 bases and the J gene lost 1 base, with 19 bases spanning the gap. The CDR3 is 16 residues long. The V gene's germline CDR1 is SNHLY and CDR2 FYNNEI. This CDR3 reads CASRADDQGISYEQYF. The CDR3 nucleotides read TGTGCCAGCAGGGCAGACGACCAGGGAATATCCTACGAGCAGTACTTC. Full variable domain (rest looked up from reference TRBV2 and TRBJ2-7): EPEVTQTPSHQVTQMGQEVILRCVPISNHLYFYWYRQILGQKVEFLVSFYNNEISEKSEIFDDQFSVERPDGSNFTLKIRSTKLEDSAMYFCASRADDQGISYEQYFGPGTRLTVT.

The rearrangement joins TRBV7-9 to TRBJ2-7; 9 bases are a match to TRBD1. This CDR3 spans 14 amino acids. The V gene end was trimmed by 6 bases and the J gene end by 4 bases; junction bases not matched to a gene: 7. Germline V gene lookup returns CDR1 SEHNR and CDR2 FQNEAQ (reference sequence). In DNA, the CDR3 is TGTGCCAGCAGGGATTACAGGGGGCTATACGAGCAGTACTTC. This gives the protein CASRDYRGLYEQYF.

V and J are TRBV2 and TRBJ1-5; 7 bases align to TRBD1. Germline assignment: CDR1 SNHLY and CDR2 FYNNEI. The CDR3 sequence is 17 residues long. Trimming at V came to 2 bases and at J to 2 bases, leaving 9 bases not matched to a gene. The CDR3 DNA is TGTGCCAGCAGTGAAAGGTCCGGTCAGGGGGGCAATCAGCCCCAGCATTTT. It codes for CASSERSGQGGNQPQHF. The variable domain in full, completed from reference TRBV2 and TRBJ1-5, reads EPEVTQTPSHQVTQMGQEVILRCVPISNHLYFYWYRQILGQKVEFLVSFYNNEISEKSEIFDDQFSVERPDGSNFTLKIRSTKLEDSAMYFCASSERSGQGGNQPQHFGDGTRLSIL.